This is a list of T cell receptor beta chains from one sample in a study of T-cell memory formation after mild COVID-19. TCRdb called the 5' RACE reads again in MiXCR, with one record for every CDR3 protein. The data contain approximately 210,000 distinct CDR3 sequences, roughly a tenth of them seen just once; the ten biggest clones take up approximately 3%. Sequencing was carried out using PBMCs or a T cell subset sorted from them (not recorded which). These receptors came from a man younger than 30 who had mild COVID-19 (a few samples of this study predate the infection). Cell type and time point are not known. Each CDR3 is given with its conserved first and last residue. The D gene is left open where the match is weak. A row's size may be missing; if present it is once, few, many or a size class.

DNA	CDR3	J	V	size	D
TGTGCCAGCAGCCTTAATACACGCGGGGTCCAAGAGACCCAGTACTTC	CASSLNTRGVQETQYF	TRBJ2-5	TRBV4-2	NA	NA
TGTGCCAGCAGTCCCGGGTCGTCGTGGGGCTACACCTTC	CASSPGSSWGYTF	TRBJ1-2	TRBV25-1	NA	NA
TGTGCCAGCAGTAGCGGATCTCAAGAGACCCAGTACTTC	CASSSGSQETQYF	TRBJ2-5	TRBV2	NA	NA
TGTGCCACCAGCAGAGAGGTTTGGCGGCTAAGGGTCTCTGGGGCCAACGTCCTGACTTTC	CATSREVWRLRVSGANVLTF	TRBJ2-6	TRBV15	few	NA
TGTGCCAGCACCTTCCGTCCGACACGGACCTACGAGCAGTACTTC	CASTFRPTRTYEQYF	TRBJ2-7	TRBV7-2	NA	NA
TGTGCCAGCAGTGTTGAGGTCGGCACTGAAGCTTTCTTT	CASSVEVGTEAFF	TRBJ1-1	TRBV2	NA	NA
TGTGCCAGCAGCGTAGGTGGGGGGACCTACGAGCAGTACTTC	CASSVGGGTYEQYF	TRBJ2-7	TRBV9	NA	NA
TGCGCCAGCAGCCAAGTATTTACAGGGACCCAAGAGACCCAGTACTTC	CASSQVFTGTQETQYF	TRBJ2-5	TRBV4-1	few	NA
TGTGCCAGCAGCTTGGGGCGTTTGGGCAATCAGCCCCAGCATTTT	CASSLGRLGNQPQHF	TRBJ1-5	TRBV5-6	few	NA
TGTGCCATCAGTGAACAGGAGCGAAACACCATATATTTT	CAISEQERNTIYF	TRBJ1-3	TRBV10-3	few	NA
TGCGCCAGCAGTCCCGGACAGTATGGCGGGGAGCTGTTTTTT	CASSPGQYGGELFF	TRBJ2-2	TRBV5-1	NA	NA
TGTGCCAGCAGTTACTCGATTGGAACTTCCTACAATGAGCAGTTCTTC	CASSYSIGTSYNEQFF	TRBJ2-1	TRBV6-6	few	NA
TGCGCCAGCAGCGAGGCCGGGGGGGCCGTGGAGACCCAGTACTTC	CASSEAGGAVETQYF	TRBJ2-5	TRBV5-1	once	TRBD2
TGCAGTGCTAGAGGTGGGGCCTACGAGCAGTACTTC	CSARGGAYEQYF	TRBJ2-7	TRBV20-1	few	NA
TGTGCCTGGAGTGTACGGACTAGCCGCACAGATACGCAGTATTTT	CAWSVRTSRTDTQYF	TRBJ2-3	TRBV30	NA	TRBD2
TGTGCCAGCAGTCATAACCGGAACACTGAAGCTTTCTTT	CASSHNRNTEAFF	TRBJ1-1	TRBV25-1	few	NA
TGTGCCAGCAGCTCTTCCGGGACTAGCTACAATGAGCAGTTCTTC	CASSSSGTSYNEQFF	TRBJ2-1	TRBV7-3	few	TRBD2
TGTGCCAGCAGCCCAAGACTCAATGAGCAGTTCTTC	CASSPRLNEQFF	TRBJ2-1	TRBV5-4	many	NA
TGCGCCAGCAGCACCGCTCCCAATTCACCCCTCCACTTT	CASSTAPNSPLHF	TRBJ1-6	TRBV5-1	few	NA
TGTGCCAGCAGTTTAAGGGGGTCGCACACCTTC	CASSLRGSHTF	TRBJ1-2	TRBV12-3/TRBV12-4	NA	NA
TGTGCCAGCAGCTTAGGGGGTGCTGGAAACACCATATATTTT	CASSLGGAGNTIYF	TRBJ1-3	TRBV7-2	NA	NA
TGTGCCAGCAGCTTCAGGGTGAGAACTGAAGCTTTCTTT	CASSFRVRTEAFF	TRBJ1-1	TRBV13	NA	NA
TGTGCCATCAGAGCCGGGGGGACCCCCCACAATGAGCAGTTCTTC	CAIRAGGTPHNEQFF	TRBJ2-1	TRBV10-3	NA	TRBD2
TGTGCCAGCAGCTTAGTCGTCGGGACTTTTACCTACAATGAGCAGTTCTTC	CASSLVVGTFTYNEQFF	TRBJ2-1	TRBV7-6	many	NA
TGTGCCAGCAGTGAAGCTAGGAACACAGATACGCAGTATTTT	CASSEARNTDTQYF	TRBJ2-3	TRBV2	NA	NA
TGTGCCAGCAGCTTAGAGTTCCCTCGGGACGGAGACACAGATACGCAGTATTTT	CASSLEFPRDGDTDTQYF	TRBJ2-3	TRBV7-2	many	NA
TGCAGCGTTGAAAGAACAGAAAGCCCCTACGAGCAGTACTTC	CSVERTESPYEQYF	TRBJ2-7	TRBV29-1	NA	NA
TGTGCCAGCAGTTATGACGGCAATCAGCCCCAGCATTTT	CASSYDGNQPQHF	TRBJ1-5	TRBV28	NA	NA
TGTGCCAGCAGTAAGGACGCAGGGTCGTACGAGCAGTACTTC	CASSKDAGSYEQYF	TRBJ2-7	TRBV12-3/TRBV12-4	many	NA
TGTGCCAGCAGTTACGGGCGCAGGGGTAACTATGGCTACACCTTC	CASSYGRRGNYGYTF	TRBJ1-2	TRBV6-5	few	NA
TGTGCCAGCTCACCTACGGGACTAGGGGAAACTGAAGCTTTCTTT	CASSPTGLGETEAFF	TRBJ1-1	TRBV18	few	NA
TGTGCCAGCAGCCAAGTCCCGCAGGGGGCCGGGACCCAGTACTTC	CASSQVPQGAGTQYF	TRBJ2-5	TRBV3-1	NA	TRBD1
TGTGCCAGCAGCGCGGGACACCCGACCTCCGAGCAGTACTTC	CASSAGHPTSEQYF	TRBJ2-7	TRBV7-2	many	NA
TGTGCCTGGAGTTCCCGGGACTTCAACTATGGCTACACCTTC	CAWSSRDFNYGYTF	TRBJ1-2	TRBV30	NA	NA
TGTGCCAGCAACCAGGACAGGGCTTTAGACACCGGGGAGCTGTTTTTT	CASNQDRALDTGELFF	TRBJ2-2	TRBV6-5	NA	TRBD1
TGTGCCAGCAGCTTGAGTCCAGGGGGCAACACCGGGGAGCTGTTTTTT	CASSLSPGGNTGELFF	TRBJ2-2	TRBV7-3	NA	TRBD1
TGTGCCAGCAGTTACGCGAGAAGCTCCTATAATTCACCCCTCCACTTT	CASSYARSSYNSPLHF	TRBJ1-6	TRBV6-6	once	NA
TGCGCCAGCAGCCGAGGGGTAGTGGCTGAGACCCAGTACTTC	CASSRGVVAETQYF	TRBJ2-5	TRBV4-3	NA	NA
TGTGCCAGCAGTTCTGGGCCTGAAGCTTTCTTT	CASSSGPEAFF	TRBJ1-1	TRBV6-6	few	NA
TGTGCCAGCAGTGAGGGGTATGGCTACACCTTC	CASSEGYGYTF	TRBJ1-2	TRBV28	few	NA
TGTGCCAGCAGTAGGGACGGGGGCGAGCAGTACTTC	CASSRDGGEQYF	TRBJ2-7	TRBV2	NA	NA
TGTGCCAGCAGCCCAACAGGGGGATCCTACAATGAGCAGTTCTTC	CASSPTGGSYNEQFF	TRBJ2-1	TRBV7-3	NA	TRBD1
TGTGCCAGCAGCTTCTGGACAAATGAAAAACTGTTTTTT	CASSFWTNEKLFF	TRBJ1-4	TRBV5-6	few	NA
TGTGCCAGCAGGAAAGACTGGGGCCCTAGGGGTGAGCAGTTCTTC	CASRKDWGPRGEQFF	TRBJ2-1	TRBV7-3	many	NA
TGTGCCAGCAGTCATCAAAGAAGACAGGGACGCACAGATACGCAGTATTTT	CASSHQRRQGRTDTQYF	TRBJ2-3	TRBV28	few	TRBD1
TGTGCCAGCAGCTTGGGTATGGGGCTAGCGGGGCAAGAGACCCAGTACTTC	CASSLGMGLAGQETQYF	TRBJ2-5	TRBV7-2	many	TRBD2
TGTGCCAGCAGCGGGGAGACAGGGTACTCCTATAATTCACCCCTCCACTTT	CASSGETGYSYNSPLHF	TRBJ1-6	TRBV7-2	NA	TRBD1
TGTGCCAGCAGCCCCCGGACTAGTGGTGCCGATACGCAGTATTTT	CASSPRTSGADTQYF	TRBJ2-3	TRBV7-2	many	TRBD2